Each of the 31 T cell receptor beta chains below was sequenced from the same sample in a study of blood T cell repertoires in COVID-19. Measured with immunoSEQ multiplex PCR; TCRdb has only the in-frame clones, and not every one. The sample holds about 130,000 clones, almost 80% seen once. Sequenced sample: peripheral blood. The receptors stem from a man in his 60s who had recovered from COVID-19.

This clone has just a few counts. V and J are TRBV11-2 and TRBJ1-6, with TRBD1 identical over 7 bases. V trimming: 5 bases; J trimming: 5 bases; junction bases outside the gene matches: 6. The CDR3 is 15 residues long. Per the germline V gene, CDR1 is SGHAT and CDR2 is FQNNGV. CDR3 in DNA: TGTGCCAGCAGCATACAGGGGTACAATAATTCACCCCTCCACTTT. Its translation: CASSIQGYNNSPLHF.

The V gene is TRBV7-8, the J gene TRBJ1-1; 7 bases are a match to TRBD1. Germline V gene sequence: CDR1 SGHVS, CDR2 FQNEAQ. Trimming took 2 bases from V and 2 from J; bases not matched to a gene: 5. The CDR3 length is 15 residues. CDR3 amino acids: CASSLRGQFNTEAFF. The CDR3 region has the DNA TGTGCCAGCAGCTTAAGGGGACAGTTCAACACTGAAGCTTTCTTT. The complete variable domain, with remaining parts taken from reference TRBV7-8 and TRBJ1-1, reads GAGVSQSPRYKVAKRGQDVALRCDPISGHVSLFWYQQALGQGPEFLTYFQNEAQLDKSGLPSDRFFAERPEGSVSTLKIQRTQQEDSAVYLCASSLRGQFNTEAFFGQGTRLTVV.

CDR3 nucleotide sequence: TGTGCCAGCAGCTTGCAGGGGGCGTCGGGCGAGCAGTACTTC. Translation gives CASSLQGASGEQYF. V usage is TRBV7-2 and J usage is TRBJ2-7; 8 nucleotides align to TRBD1. The CDR3 consists of 14 residues. Germline trimming cut 3 bases from V and 6 bases from J; bases unmatched to any gene: 7. Looked up from germline, CDR1 is SGHTA and CDR2 is FQGNSA.

This clone was counted a few times. This sequence joins TRBV7-2 and TRBJ2-7; 8 positions agree with TRBD1. The germline V gene has CDR1 SGHTA and CDR2 FQGNSA. This CDR3 has 15 amino acids. V gave up 5 bases and J gave up 1 base; unmatched junction bases: 7. The CDR3 bases are TGTGCCAGCAGCCCCTGGACAGGGAGGTCCTACGAGCAGTACTTC. It codes for CASSPWTGRSYEQYF.

This chain connects TRBV10-3 to TRBJ2-6, with 14 bases aligning to TRBD2. J gave up 0 bases and V 10 bases, and 8 bases lay outside the gene matches. Germline V gene data show CDR1 as ENHRY and CDR2 as SYGVKD. This CDR3 region has 18 residues. The CDR3 loop reads CASEGLAGASSGANVLTF. The DNA for the CDR3 is TGTGCCAGTGAGGGACTAGCGGGAGCTTCCTCTGGGGCCAACGTCCTGACTTTC.

The genes are TRBV7-2 and TRBJ1-1; 9 bases are a match to TRBD1. CDR3 length: 13 amino acids. The germline V gene encodes CDR1 SGHTA and CDR2 FQGNSA. Losses at the gene ends were 3 bases for V and 11 bases for J; bases not matched to a gene: 7. The CDR3 region has the DNA TGTGCCAGCAGCTTCACTCCAGACAGGGGGGCTTTCTTT. It codes for CASSFTPDRGAFF.

The chain is built from TRBV28 and TRBJ1-4, with 8 bases identical to TRBD1. The junction had 10 bases not matched to a gene; V was cut back by 6 bases and J by 7 bases. CDR1 is MDHEN, CDR2 SYDVKM, per germline. This CDR3 is built from 15 residues. CDR3 coding DNA: TGTGCCAGCAGCCCCCTGACAGGGGAGGCTGAAAAACTGTTTTTT. Amino acid sequence: CASSPLTGEAEKLFF.

The V gene is TRBV7-9, the J gene TRBJ2-7; TRBD1 aligns across 10 bases. Trimming at V came to 4 bases and at J to 2 bases, leaving 5 bases not matched to a gene. Germline V lookup: CDR1 SEHNR, CDR2 FQNEAQ (reference sequence). The CDR3 is made up of 15 amino acids. The CDR3 DNA reads TGTGCCAGCAGCTACGGACAGGGGGGGACCTACGAGCAGTACTTC. Protein product: CASSYGQGGTYEQYF. The variable domain in full, with the rest retrieved from reference TRBV7-9 and TRBJ2-7, is DTGVSQNPRHKITKRGQNVTFRCDPISEHNRLYWYRQTLGQGPEFLTYFQNEAQLEKSRLLSDRFSAERPKGSFSTLEIQRTEQGDSAMYLCASSYGQGGTYEQYFGPGTRLTVT.

This clone was seen just once. The chain has TRBV19 and TRBJ1-4; D is uncertain. There are 13 residues in the CDR3. Trimming took off 5 bases at V and 4 bases at J, with 8 bases between the two ends. From germline, CDR1 is LNHDA and CDR2 SQIVND (reference sequence). The CDR3: CASSAQVNEKLFF. CDR3 coding DNA: TGTGCCAGTAGTGCCCAGGTTAATGAAAAACTGTTTTTT.

This clone appeared a few times. The rearrangement uses TRBV5-1 and TRBJ1-4, with D hard to call. Germline-derived CDR1 and CDR2 are SGHRS and YFSETQ. V dropped 3 bases and J dropped 8 bases, with 11 bases sitting between them. This CDR3 region has 13 residues. This CDR3 is CASSYGPGEKLFF. CDR3 DNA sequence: TGCGCCAGCAGCTACGGCCCCGGGGAAAAACTGTTTTTT.

This clone was observed a handful of times. The V and J genes are TRBV7-9 and TRBJ2-1; D unresolved. Germline loops: CDR1 SEHNR, CDR2 FQNEAQ (reference sequence). V lost 5 bases to trimming and J lost 2 bases, with 13 bases between them. This CDR3 is 15 amino acids long. The CDR3 loop is CASSRVRVAYNEQFF. For the CDR3, the DNA is TGTGCCAGCAGCCGGGTACGCGTGGCCTACAATGAGCAGTTCTTC.

J is TRBJ2-7 and V is TRBV4-3; D not resolved. CDR1 and CDR2 (germline): LGHNA, YSLEER. CDR3 length: 13 residues. Trimming took off 1 base at V and 0 bases at J, with 4 bases between the two ends. The CDR3 here is CASSQAVSYEQYF. The DNA of the CDR3 is TGCGCCAGCAGCCAAGCCGTCTCCTACGAGCAGTACTTC.

This chain connects TRBV5-1 to TRBJ2-1, with TRBD1 matching 7 bases. The junction had 11 bases not matched to a gene; V was cut back by 4 bases and J by 4 bases. CDR1 SGHRS and CDR2 YFSETQ come from the germline V gene. The CDR3 consists of 16 residues. This CDR3 is CASSGRQGGKYNEQFF. The CDR3 bases are TGCGCCAGCAGCGGAAGACAGGGCGGAAAGTACAATGAGCAGTTCTTC.

The chain is built from TRBV18 and TRBJ1-3; 9 bases agree with TRBD1. The CDR3 totals 19 residues. In germline, CDR1 is KGHSH, CDR2 LQKENI. The V segment lost 3 bases and the J segment 5 bases; nucleotides outside the gene matches: 17. CDR3 in amino acids: CASSPVIAGQGADRNTIYF. The CDR3 DNA reads as TGTGCCAGCTCACCGGTGATCGCGGGACAGGGAGCAGACAGAAACACCATATATTTT.

The chain joins TRBV28 to TRBJ1-2; 9 bases are a match to TRBD1. Looked up from germline, CDR1 is MDHEN and CDR2 is SYDVKM. The J segment lost 6 bases and the V segment lost 5 bases, leaving 10 bases of the junction unmatched. The CDR3 runs to 15 residues. The CDR3 region is CASSTGQGRLDGYTF. The CDR3, as DNA: TGTGCCAGCAGTACCGGACAGGGGCGGTTGGATGGCTACACCTTC.

The chain combines TRBV10-3 with TRBJ2-1, with 12 bases aligning to TRBD2. The germline V gene has CDR1 ENHRY and CDR2 SYGVKD. The CDR3 runs to 15 residues. Germline trimming cut 6 bases from V and 6 bases from J; bases unmatched to any gene: 6. The CDR3 protein is CAIRSTSGRGNEQFF. DNA for the CDR3: TGTGCCATCAGGTCGACTAGCGGGAGAGGCAATGAGCAGTTCTTC.

J is TRBJ2-7 and V is TRBV5-1; 7 nucleotides match TRBD1. Trimming removed 6 bases from V and 0 bases from J; junction bases left unmatched: 6. Germline assignment: CDR1 SGHRS and CDR2 YFSETQ. The CDR3 extends over 14 amino acids. CDR3 bases: TGCGCCAGCACTAAGGGGGCGCCCTCCTACGAGCAGTACTTC. It specifies CASTKGAPSYEQYF.

The chain couples TRBV2 to TRBJ2-1; perhaps TRBD1 as D (5 bases). Trimming removed 2 bases at V and 7 bases at J, with 15 bases between. The CDR3 runs 15 residues. Germline V CDR1 and CDR2: SNHLY, FYNNEI. Here the CDR3 reads CASSELLLPGNEQFF. CDR3 DNA sequence: TGTGCCAGCAGTGAACTCCTACTTCCAGGGAATGAGCAGTTCTTC.

The chain is built from TRBV19 and TRBJ2-2, with 8 positions matching TRBD1. V shed 6 bases, J shed 3 bases, and the junction held 6 bases outside the gene matches. The CDR3 covers 15 residues. The germline gives CDR1 LNHDA, CDR2 SQIVND (reference sequence). The CDR3 region has the DNA TGTGCCAGTAGCATCAGGGGGCGGGACACCGGGGAGCTGTTTTTT. It yields the protein CASSIRGRDTGELFF.

This rearrangement joins TRBV28 to TRBJ1-1, with D unresolved. CDR3 length: 13 residues. Trimming pared 6 bases from V and 6 bases from J, leaving 14 bases between. Germline lookup yields CDR1 MDHEN and CDR2 SYDVKM. This CDR3 is CASSLALEAEAFF. The DNA for the CDR3 is TGTGCCAGCAGCCTTGCATTAGAAGCTGAAGCTTTCTTT.

The V call is TRBV3-1 (or the pseudogene TRBV3-2), the J call TRBJ2-3, with TRBD2 matching 9 bases. With V trimmed by 0 bases and J by 11 bases, 6 bases remained unmatched. Germline V lookup: CDR1 LGHDT, CDR2 YNNKEL (reference sequence). The CDR3 is made up of 14 amino acids. CDR3 sequence: CASSQDWTSARQYF. The DNA of the CDR3 is TGTGCCAGCAGCCAAGATTGGACTAGCGCTAGGCAGTATTTT.

The CDR3 loop is CASSLGRGAANTGELFF. Here the CDR3 DNA reads TGTGCCAGCAGCTTAGGACGGGGGGCCGCGAACACCGGGGAGCTGTTTTTT. The genes are TRBV7-2 and TRBJ2-2; D possibly corresponds to TRBD2 (7 bases). V lost 1 base and J lost 0, with 12 bases in between. Germline V lookup: CDR1 SGHTA, CDR2 FQGNSA. This CDR3 is 17 amino acids long.

The rearrangement joins TRBV6-6 to TRBJ1-1; 9 bases match TRBD1. Looked up from germline, CDR1 is MNHNY and CDR2 is SVGAGI (reference sequence). The CDR3 is 17 residues long. The V gene end was trimmed by 5 bases and the J gene end by 1 base; junction bases not matched to a gene: 11. The CDR3 reads CASSQPDWDRANTEAFF. The CDR3 DNA reads TGTGCCAGCAGTCAACCGGATTGGGACAGGGCGAACACTGAAGCTTTCTTT.

J is TRBJ2-7 and V is TRBV6-2 or TRBV6-3; 11 bases are a match to TRBD2. CDR1 is MNHEY and CDR2 is SVGEGT in the germline V gene. With V trimmed by 2 bases and J by 4 bases, 7 bases remained unmatched. The CDR3 loop spans 16 amino acids. The CDR3 DNA is TGTGCCAGCAGTTACGAGCTAGCGGGAGGTCAATACGAGCAGTACTTC. The encoded protein is CASSYELAGGQYEQYF.

To note about this clone: The identical CDR3 is also encoded by other nucleotide sequences in the sample. CDR3 sequence: CASSIGGGTEAFF. For the CDR3, the DNA is TGTGCCAGTAGTATAGGTGGGGGGACTGAAGCTTTCTTT. This chain uses TRBV19 with TRBJ1-1, with a tentative D call TRBD1 (5 bases). Trimming took off 1 base at V and 5 bases at J, with 8 bases between the two ends. This CDR3 is 13 amino acids long. Germline CDR1 LNHDA, CDR2 SQIVND (reference sequence). Combining the CDR3 with reference TRBV19 and TRBJ1-1 gives the whole variable domain DGGITQSPKYLFRKEGQNVTLSCEQNLNHDAMYWYRQDPGQGLRLIYYSQIVNDFQKGDIAEGYSVSREKKESFPLTVTSAQKNPTAFYLCASSIGGGTEAFFGQGTRLTVV.

This clone was picked up one time. The V gene is TRBV28, the J gene TRBJ1-1, with D possibly being TRBD1 (5 bases). V lost 6 bases, J lost 1 base, and 12 bases lay in between. Germline loops: CDR1 MDHEN, CDR2 SYDVKM. CDR3 length equals 14 residues. CDR3 loop: CASSSGGANTEAFF. CDR3 coding DNA: TGTGCCAGCAGCTCAGGTGGGGCGAACACTGAAGCTTTCTTT.

This sequence joins TRBV19 and TRBJ2-1; possible D gene TRBD1, 6 bases. The germline V gene encodes CDR1 LNHDA and CDR2 SQIVND (reference sequence). This CDR3 is built from 12 residues. The V end lost 9 bases, the J end lost 4 bases, and 10 bases lay between the germline ends. This CDR3 reads CASTGTYNEQFF. For the CDR3, the DNA is TGTGCCAGCACAGGGACATACAATGAGCAGTTCTTC.

Only one count was recorded for this clone. V gene TRBV9 combines with J gene TRBJ2-1; 14 nucleotides line up with TRBD2. There are 15 residues in the CDR3. After removal of 2 bases from V and 10 bases from J, the junction contained 5 bases not matched to a gene. Germline CDR1 is SGDLS and CDR2 is YYNGEE. Here the CDR3 reads CASSVGLAGVREQFF. Here the CDR3 DNA reads TGTGCCAGCAGCGTGGGACTAGCGGGAGTGCGGGAGCAGTTCTTC.

CDR3 residues: CASSPLGLAGGQRSNEQFF. CDR3 bases: TGTGCCAGCAGCCCCCTCGGACTAGCGGGGGGGCAAAGGTCCAATGAGCAGTTCTTC. The rearrangement uses TRBV11-2 and TRBJ2-1; 15 bases map to TRBD2. This CDR3 spans 19 amino acids. With V trimmed by 5 bases and J by 6 bases, 14 bases remained unmatched. Germline assignment: CDR1 SGHAT and CDR2 FQNNGV.

The genes are TRBV12-3 or TRBV12-4 and TRBJ2-2, with TRBD2 as a possible D gene (6 bases). Trimming pared 6 bases from V and 7 bases from J, leaving 9 bases between. The CDR3 consists of 12 residues. The CDR3 DNA reads TGTGCCAGCAGCTGGGGGGTCGGGGAGCTGTTTTTT. Translated: CASSWGVGELFF.

The rearrangement uses TRBV19 and TRBJ2-6; no firm D call. Germline-derived CDR1 and CDR2 are LNHDA and SQIVND (reference sequence). With 6 bases removed from V and 0 bases from J, the gap between germline ends came to 12 bases. CDR3 length equals 16 residues. CDR3 region: CASRSPPGSGANVLTF. CDR3 sequence (DNA): TGTGCCAGTAGATCCCCCCCCGGCTCTGGGGCCAACGTCCTGACTTTC.